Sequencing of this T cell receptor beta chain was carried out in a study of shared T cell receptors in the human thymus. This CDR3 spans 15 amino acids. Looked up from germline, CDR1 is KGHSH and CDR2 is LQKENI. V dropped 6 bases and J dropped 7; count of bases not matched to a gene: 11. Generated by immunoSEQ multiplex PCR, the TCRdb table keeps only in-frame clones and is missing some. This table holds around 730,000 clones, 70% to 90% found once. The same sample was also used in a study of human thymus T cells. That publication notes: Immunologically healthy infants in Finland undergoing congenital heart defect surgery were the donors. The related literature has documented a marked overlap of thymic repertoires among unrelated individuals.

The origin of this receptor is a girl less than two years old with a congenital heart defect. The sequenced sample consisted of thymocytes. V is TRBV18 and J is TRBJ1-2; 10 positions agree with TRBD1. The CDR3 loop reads CASSPRGQGVRGYTF. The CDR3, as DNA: TGTGCCAGCTCGCCCCGTGGACAGGGGGTCCGTGGCTACACCTTC.